The 22 T cell receptor beta chains below were found in one sample sequenced in a study of T cell repertoires in cytomegalovirus infection. What these receptors recognize is not known. MiXCR was run by TCRdb on the reads, yielding one entry per CDR3 protein. The repertoire holds approximately 730,000 distinct CDR3 sequences, with just under 30% as singletons. The sample was cultured CD8+ T cells from PBMCs, taken from culture after CMV antigen stimulation. These receptors were obtained from a human donor in good health (CMV status not recorded). Some clones in this sample may be carry-over from other donors' samples.

The chain recombines TRBV18 with TRBJ1-2, with D possibly matching TRBD1 (6 bases). The CDR3 runs to 15 residues. V was trimmed by 3 bases and J by 2 bases, leaving 13 bases between them. Germline V gives CDR1 KGHSH, CDR2 LQKENI. CDR3 region: CASSPSGGSNYGYTF. The CDR3 coding sequence is TGTGCCAGCTCACCTTCCGGGGGCAGCAACTATGGCTACACCTTC.

V gene TRBV4-3 combines with J gene TRBJ2-1, with TRBD2 matching over 11 bases. Trimming cost V 3 bases and J 0 bases; bases outside gene matches: 10. CDR1 is LGHNA, CDR2 YSLEER, per germline. The CDR3 runs 19 residues. This CDR3 is CASSHRGASGGSSYNEQFF. The CDR3 DNA reads as TGCGCCAGCAGCCATAGGGGCGCTAGCGGGGGGAGCTCCTACAATGAGCAGTTCTTC.

This clonotype was seen many times. The genes are TRBV7-2 and TRBJ2-1; 8 bases are a match to TRBD2. Germline CDR1 SGHTA, CDR2 FQGNSA. The CDR3 length is 16 residues. Trimming at V came to 5 bases and at J to 0 bases, leaving 6 bases not matched to a gene. Here the CDR3 reads CASSITGTSSYNEQFF. DNA of the CDR3: TGTGCCAGCAGCATCACAGGGACTAGCTCCTACAATGAGCAGTTCTTC.

This clonotype was picked up a small number of times. The CDR3 coding sequence is TGCAGCGTAGTAATTACAAATCCCTATGGCTACACCTTC. Encoded protein: CSVVITNPYGYTF. This chain links TRBV29-1 with TRBJ1-2; no firm D call. Per the germline V gene, CDR1 is SQVTM and CDR2 is ANQGSEA. This CDR3 has 13 amino acids. The V end lost 6 bases, the J end lost 4 bases, and 15 bases lay between the germline ends.

V usage is TRBV6-1 and J usage is TRBJ2-7; tentative D call: TRBD2 (5 bases). Germline V lookup: CDR1 MNHNS, CDR2 SASEGT. The CDR3 consists of 12 residues. Between the trimmed V and J ends, which lost 2 bases and 7 bases, there was a span of 9 bases. The CDR3 reads CASSELGGEQYF. Written as DNA, the CDR3 is TGTGCCAGCAGTGAACTCGGCGGGGAGCAGTACTTC.

The chain couples TRBV10-3 to TRBJ2-1; 11 bases are shared with TRBD2. The J segment lost 5 bases and the V segment lost 3 bases, leaving 3 bases of the junction unmatched. The CDR3 is made up of 15 amino acids. CDR1 is ENHRY, CDR2 SYGVKD, per germline. For the CDR3, the DNA is TGTGCCATCAGTGAAGAACTAGCGGGGGACAATGAGCAGTTCTTC. Translating it yields CAISEELAGDNEQFF.

This rearrangement joins TRBV20-1 to TRBJ2-1, with 9 bases that match TRBD1. Germline loops: CDR1 DFQATT, CDR2 SNEGSKA (reference sequence). J was trimmed by 8 bases and V by 4 bases; bases with no gene match: 6. This CDR3 has 13 residues. DNA for the CDR3: TGCAGTGCTATAGGGACAGGGTCACATGAGCAGTTCTTC. Its translation is CSAIGTGSHEQFF.

The V gene is TRBV9, the J gene TRBJ1-6, with 9 positions matching TRBD1. Germline values: CDR1 SGDLS, CDR2 YYNGEE. This CDR3 has 15 amino acids. Trimming at V came to 4 bases and at J to 7 bases, leaving 6 bases not matched to a gene. The CDR3 DNA sequence: TGTGCCAGCAGCCCTGGGACAGGGAGGAATTCACCCCTCCACTTT. Translating it yields CASSPGTGRNSPLHF.

V usage is TRBV5-6 and J usage is TRBJ1-1; D gene unclear. Between the trimmed V and J ends, which lost 3 bases and 0 bases, there was a span of 18 bases. The CDR3 totals 17 residues. Germline CDR1 and CDR2: SGHDT and YYEEEE. CDR3 in DNA: TGTGCCAGCAGCTCCTTGGGCCCGATAAGAATGAACACTGAAGCTTTCTTT. Protein product: CASSSLGPIRMNTEAFF.

This clonotype has more than one count but fewer than ten. The chain is built from TRBV11-3 and TRBJ2-5; 8 nucleotides match TRBD2. Per germline, CDR1 SGHNT and CDR2 YENEEA. This CDR3 region has 15 residues. Trimming took 5 bases from V and 5 from J; bases not matched to a gene: 10. CDR3: CASSTSGGAFETQYF. CDR3 in DNA: TGTGCCAGCAGCACCTCCGGGGGGGCCTTTGAGACCCAGTACTTC.

V usage is TRBV15 and J usage is TRBJ2-1; possibly TRBD1 for D (6 bases). The CDR3 runs 16 residues. V shed 4 bases and J shed 0 bases, with 13 bases lying between them. Germline V lookup: CDR1 LNHNV, CDR2 YYDKDF (reference sequence). CDR3 DNA sequence: TGTGCCACCAGCAACCCCCAGGGGCCCTCCTACAATGAGCAGTTCTTC. Translated: CATSNPQGPSYNEQFF.

This clonotype was detected a few times. The chain couples TRBV4-2 to TRBJ2-6; no firm D call. The length of the CDR3 is 16 residues. V dropped 0 bases and J dropped 3 bases, with 9 bases sitting between them. Germline V gene sequence: CDR1 LGHNA, CDR2 YNFKEQ. The CDR3 bases are TGTGCCAGCAGCCAAGATCGTCATCGTGGGGCCAACGTCCTGACTTTC. It specifies CASSQDRHRGANVLTF.

This chain joins TRBV12-3 or TRBV12-4 and TRBJ2-1; D possibly matches TRBD1 or TRBD2 (7 bases each). The CDR3 length is 14 residues. V was clipped by 6 bases and J by 10 bases, with 19 bases between them. CDR3 region: CASRFYQGGLEQFF. In DNA, the CDR3 is TGTGCCAGCAGGTTTTACCAGGGGGGGCTGGAGCAGTTCTTC.

The chain is built from TRBV4-1 and TRBJ1-1; 7 bases align to TRBD1. The CDR3 spans 16 residues. The germline V gene encodes CDR1 MGHRA and CDR2 YSYEKL. With V trimmed by 1 base and J by 4 bases, 9 bases remained unmatched. The CDR3 nucleotides read TGCGCCAGCAGCCAAGTTCTGGGCAGGGACAGCACTGAAGCTTTCTTT. Encoded protein: CASSQVLGRDSTEAFF.

Notes on this clonotype: Since a much larger clone is just one base distant, this may be a read error. This CDR3 is missing its conserved last phenylalanine or tryptophan, likely due to a read error. The CDR3 protein is CASSEDGSTDTQYL. CDR3 DNA sequence: TGTGCCAGCAGTGAAGATGGCAGCACAGATACGCAGTATCTT. This chain connects TRBV6-1 to TRBJ2-3; D gene unclear. CDR1 and CDR2 (germline): MNHNS, SASEGT. The CDR3 consists of 14 residues. Trimming left V 1 base short and J 0 bases short, with 5 bases between.

The chain uses TRBV27 and TRBJ1-3; D call uncertain. With 5 bases removed from V and 4 bases from J, the gap between germline ends came to 15 bases. This CDR3 is 15 amino acids long. Per germline, CDR1 MNHEY and CDR2 SMNVEV (reference sequence). The CDR3 here is CASSPSDFIGNTIYF. The CDR3 DNA is TGTGCCAGCAGTCCCTCAGATTTTATCGGAAACACCATATATTTT.

The V call is TRBV7-9, the J call TRBJ1-1; D uncertain. Trimming pared 4 bases from V and 6 bases from J, leaving 9 bases between. This CDR3 spans 12 amino acids. Germline V gene data show CDR1 as SEHNR and CDR2 as FQNEAQ (reference sequence). The DNA of the CDR3 is TGTGCCAGCAGCTCCCCCCGGGCTGAAGCTTTCTTT. Its protein is CASSSPRAEAFF.

V gene TRBV6-1 combines with J gene TRBJ2-3; D not certain. CDR1 and CDR2 from the germline V gene are MNHNS and SASEGT. The germline V and J ends were trimmed by 2 bases and 2 bases, with 2 bases remaining between them. This CDR3 has 12 amino acids. CDR3 in DNA: TGTGCCAGCAGTGAATTCACAGATACGCAGTATTTT. Protein: CASSEFTDTQYF.

The V call is TRBV5-3, the J call TRBJ2-5; maybe TRBD1 (6 bases). TRBV5-3 is recorded as an ORF, its role being uncertain. CDR3 length equals 13 residues. V lost 8 bases to trimming and J lost 5 bases, with 16 bases between them. CDR3 region: CASSPAGAETQYF. In DNA, the CDR3 is TGTGCCAGCAGCCCGGCAGGGGCGGAGACCCAGTACTTC.

This clonotype was seen at least ten times. V is TRBV7-2 and J is TRBJ2-5, with 13 positions matching TRBD2. This CDR3 is built from 18 residues. The junction had 10 bases not matched to a gene; V was cut back by 4 bases and J by 2 bases. Germline CDR1 reads SGHTA; CDR2 reads FQGNSA. The CDR3 coding sequence is TGTGCCAGCAGCTCATTCCTGACTAGCGGGGGGCCTCAAGAGACCCAGTACTTC. This encodes CASSSFLTSGGPQETQYF.

V usage is TRBV12-3 or TRBV12-4 and J usage is TRBJ1-5; perhaps TRBD1 as D (6 bases). The V gene lost 5 bases and the J gene lost 6 bases, with 17 bases spanning the gap. CDR3 length: 15 amino acids. The CDR3 DNA reads TGTGCCAGCAGTCCGTACAGGGTTGTGGCTCAGCCCCAGCATTTT. Translating gives CASSPYRVVAQPQHF.

This clonotype is a singleton in its sample. This sequence joins TRBV19 and TRBJ2-7; possibly TRBD2 for D (6 bases). The CDR3 length is 14 residues. Germline V gene lookup returns CDR1 LNHDA and CDR2 SQIVND (reference sequence). V was clipped by 7 bases and J by 0 bases, with 13 bases between them. The CDR3 protein is CASTLSGDSYEQYF. CDR3 bases: TGTGCCAGTACCCTATCGGGGGACTCCTACGAGCAGTACTTC.